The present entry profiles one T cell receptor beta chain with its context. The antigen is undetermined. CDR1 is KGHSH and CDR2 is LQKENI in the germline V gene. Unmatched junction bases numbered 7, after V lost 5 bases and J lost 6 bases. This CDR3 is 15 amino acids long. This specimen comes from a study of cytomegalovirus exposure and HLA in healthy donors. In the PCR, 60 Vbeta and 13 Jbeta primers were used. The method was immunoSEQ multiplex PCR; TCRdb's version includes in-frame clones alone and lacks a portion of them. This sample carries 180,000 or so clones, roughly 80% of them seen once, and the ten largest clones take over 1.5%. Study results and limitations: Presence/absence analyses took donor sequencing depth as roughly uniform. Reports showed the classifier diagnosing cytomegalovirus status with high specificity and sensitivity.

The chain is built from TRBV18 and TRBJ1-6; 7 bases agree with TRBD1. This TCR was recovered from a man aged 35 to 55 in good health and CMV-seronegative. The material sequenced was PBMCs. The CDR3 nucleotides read TGTGCCAGCTCAGCCGACAGGGTCCCTAATTCACCCCTCCACTTT. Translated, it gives CASSADRVPNSPLHF.